This T cell receptor (beta chain) was documented in a study of CD8+ T cells in alopecia areata. Regarding the study as a whole: Whereas mice showed it more clearly, TCR sharing across patients was murkier, possibly because of HLA.

With respect to this clone: Its antigen is unidentified.

Investigators isolated RNA and reverse transcribed it into cDNA to act as the sequencing template. Produced via immunoSEQ multiplex PCR; TCRdb's table is partial and in-frame only. The data show tens of thousands of clones, about three quarters seen once. Alopecia areata patients gave lesional scalp punch biopsies and peripheral blood samples. The sorting of PBMCs gave CD4+ and CD8+ T cells. Per germline, CDR1 LNHDA and CDR2 SQIVND (reference sequence). The CDR3 sequence is 15 residues long. The V segment lost 3 bases and the J segment 4 bases; nucleotides outside the gene matches: 2. The rearrangement joins TRBV19 to TRBJ2-1, with TRBD2 matching over 11 bases. The specimen sequenced was NKG2D-low CD8+ T cells sorted from blood. The receptor comes from a human donor with alopecia areata. CDR3 bases: TGTGCCAGTAGTATGACTAGCGGGATATACAATGAGCAGTTCTTC. It encodes CASSMTSGIYNEQFF.